The 30 T cell receptor beta chains reported below all come from one sample, sequenced in a study of T cell repertoires and Cas9 in healthy adults. The repertoire was sequenced with immunoSEQ multiplex PCR; TCRdb's copy has only in-frame clones and lacks some. The table has more than 20,000 clones, about 90% seen once. Material: CD4+ effector T cells (CD127+, CD25-, CD137-, CD154-) from PBMCs; culture status not recorded. These receptors were obtained from a human donor in good health.

J is TRBJ2-5 and V is TRBV10-3; 7 nucleotides agree with TRBD2. The J call is in doubt because the DNA end fits TRBJ2-7 better. Germline loops: CDR1 ENHRY, CDR2 SYGVKD. This CDR3 comprises 14 residues. The CDR3 here is CAISVGGGPYEQYF. In DNA form, the CDR3 reads TGTGCCATCAGTGTTGGCGGGGGACCCTACGAGCAGTACTTC.

The count of this clone is one. The V gene is TRBV7-7, the J gene TRBJ1-2; possibly TRBD1 for D (5 bases). Trimming took 5 bases from V and 1 from J, leaving 17 bases between them. CDR3 length: 16 amino acids. Germline V gene lookup returns CDR1 SSHAT and CDR2 FNYEAQ (reference sequence). The CDR3 here is CASSPIKTEGNYGYTF. The CDR3 DNA sequence: TGTGCCAGCAGCCCGATAAAGACAGAGGGTAACTATGGCTACACCTTC.

V and J are TRBV5-1 and TRBJ2-1; D remains ambiguous. This CDR3 is 15 amino acids long. Trimming pared 1 base from V and 2 bases from J, leaving 10 bases between. CDR1 is SGHRS and CDR2 is YFSETQ in the germline V gene. CDR3 coding DNA: TGCGCCAGCAGCTTGATGTCGGACGCCTACAATGAGCAGTTCTTC. Translated: CASSLMSDAYNEQFF. The variable domain in full, with the rest retrieved from reference TRBV5-1 and TRBJ2-1, is KAGVTQTPRYLIKTRGQQVTLSCSPISGHRSVSWYQQTPGQGLQFLFEYFSETQRNKGNFPGRFSGRQFSNSRSEMNVSTLELGDSALYLCASSLMSDAYNEQFFGPGTRLTVL.

This chain links TRBV19 with TRBJ1-4, with D possibly being TRBD1 (5 bases). Germline V gene sequence: CDR1 LNHDA, CDR2 SQIVND (reference sequence). The CDR3 contains 15 residues. The V end lost 3 bases, the J end lost 8 bases, and 16 bases lay between the germline ends. The CDR3 here is CASSIGAVVEEKLFF. Written as DNA, the CDR3 is TGTGCCAGTAGTATCGGGGCGGTGGTAGAAGAAAAACTGTTTTTT.

This sequence joins TRBV6-6 and TRBJ1-1; TRBD1 is a possible D gene (6 bases). The ends were cut back, 5 bases at V and 8 bases at J, with 12 bases in the middle. CDR1 is MNHNY, CDR2 SVGAGI, per germline (reference sequence). This CDR3 contains 12 residues. As DNA, the CDR3 is TGTGCCAGCAGTGCCGGGACACTGGAAGCTTTCTTT. This encodes CASSAGTLEAFF.

The chain uses TRBV7-3 and TRBJ2-2; 9 bases fit TRBD1. CDR3 size: 15 residues. V lost 5 bases and J lost 4; bases outside the gene matches: 5. In germline, CDR1 is SGHTA, CDR2 FQGTGA. The CDR3 reads CASSRTTGGTGELFF. CDR3 in DNA: TGTGCCAGCAGCCGCACGACAGGGGGCACCGGGGAGCTGTTTTTT.

The J gene is TRBJ1-2, the V gene TRBV4-1, with a tentative D call TRBD1 (5 bases). Trimming shortened V by 0 bases and J by 4 bases, and 12 bases separated the two germline ends. The CDR3 runs to 15 residues. Per germline, CDR1 MGHRA and CDR2 YSYEKL. CDR3 in amino acids: CASSQEQGRRYGYTF. The CDR3 DNA follows: TGCGCCAGCAGCCAAGAGCAGGGACGGCGCTATGGCTACACCTTC.

This clone was observed once. V and J are TRBV5-4 and TRBJ2-2; D might be TRBD2 (5 bases). V was cut by 4 bases and J by 4 bases, with 14 bases left in between. This CDR3 has 15 residues. Germline V lookup: CDR1 SGHNT, CDR2 YYREEE (reference sequence). The CDR3 region is CASSGPRGSTGELFF. DNA for the CDR3: TGTGCCAGCAGCGGACCACGAGGGAGCACCGGGGAGCTGTTTTTT.

The rearrangement links TRBV18 to TRBJ1-2; D perhaps matches TRBD1 (6 bases). The germline gives CDR1 KGHSH, CDR2 LQKENI. The CDR3 consists of 13 residues. V lost 4 bases and J 3 bases, leaving 9 bases between the germline ends. This CDR3 is CASSRGLDYGYTF. CDR3 in DNA: TGTGCCAGCTCACGGGGGCTTGACTATGGCTACACCTTC.

The chain carries TRBV30 and TRBJ2-7; 7 positions agree with TRBD2. Trimming took 4 bases from V and 0 from J; bases not matched to a gene: 9. CDR1 and CDR2 from the germline V gene are GTSNPN and SVGIG (reference sequence). The CDR3 sequence is 15 residues long. The CDR3 nucleotides read TGTGCCTGGACTGTTCGCGGGGGAAGCTCCTACGAGCAGTACTTC. Its protein is CAWTVRGGSSYEQYF.

V gene TRBV28 combines with J gene TRBJ2-7; 10 bases are shared with TRBD2. The germline CDR1 and CDR2 sequences are MDHEN and SYDVKM. The CDR3 is 14 amino acids. The ends lost 2 bases at V and 3 bases at J; junction bases unmatched: 1. The CDR3 sequence is CASSLGLAVYEQYV. As DNA, the CDR3 is TGTGCCAGCAGTTTAGGACTAGCGGTCTACGAGCAGTACGTC.

The chain has TRBV30 and TRBJ2-5, with D possibly matching TRBD2 (5 bases). Germline CDR1 and CDR2: GTSNPN and SVGIG (reference sequence). Trimming shortened V by 3 bases and J by 2 bases, and 10 bases separated the two germline ends. The CDR3 totals 13 residues. The CDR3 nucleotides read TGTGCCTGGAGACGGCAGCGGCAAGAGACCCAGTACTTC. Amino acid sequence: CAWRRQRQETQYF.

J is TRBJ2-3 and V is TRBV5-5; weak D call: TRBD2 (5 bases). V was clipped by 1 base and J by 0 bases, with 9 bases between them. CDR1 and CDR2 (germline): SGHKS, YYEKEE (reference sequence). This CDR3 contains 15 residues. Written as DNA, the CDR3 is TGTGCCAGCAGCTTGTACGGGGTTAGCACAGATACGCAGTATTTT. This codes for CASSLYGVSTDTQYF.

This chain connects TRBV28 to TRBJ1-2; TRBD1 is a possible D gene (6 bases). This CDR3 has 12 residues. V was clipped by 8 bases and J by 4 bases, with 11 bases between them. Per the germline V gene, CDR1 is MDHEN and CDR2 is SYDVKM. CDR3 amino acids: CASVQGSYGYTF. As DNA, the CDR3 is TGTGCCAGCGTACAGGGTTCCTATGGCTACACCTTC.

This chain uses TRBV18 with TRBJ2-6; TRBD2 matches 10 bases. This CDR3 is built from 19 residues. From germline, CDR1 is KGHSH and CDR2 LQKENI. V lost 3 bases, J lost 0 bases, and 8 bases stayed unmatched. CDR3 region: CASSPQGLAGVSGANVLTF. The CDR3 DNA is TGTGCCAGCTCACCGCAAGGGCTAGCGGGAGTCTCTGGGGCCAACGTCCTGACTTTC.

CDR3 protein: CASSTQGWAEAFF. The CDR3 nucleotides are TGTGCCAGCAGTACCCAGGGGTGGGCTGAAGCTTTCTTT. This sequence joins TRBV6-5 and TRBJ1-1; maybe TRBD1 (6 bases). This CDR3 is 13 amino acids long. The germline V gene has CDR1 MNHEY and CDR2 SVGAGI. The V gene lost 5 bases and the J gene lost 6 bases, with 13 bases spanning the gap.

The chain employs TRBV7-2 and TRBJ1-5, with D possibly being TRBD1 (5 bases). V lost 3 bases and J lost 4, with 13 bases in between. CDR3 length equals 15 residues. CDR1 is SGHTA and CDR2 is FQGNSA in the germline V gene. CDR3 loop: CASSFDSSLNQPQHF. In DNA, the CDR3 is TGTGCCAGCAGCTTCGACAGTTCCCTTAATCAGCCCCAGCATTTT.

The V and J genes are TRBV4-1 and TRBJ1-4; the D gene is possibly TRBD1 (6 bases). CDR1 and CDR2 (germline): MGHRA, YSYEKL. The germline V and J ends were trimmed by 1 base and 8 bases, with 17 bases remaining between them. The CDR3 has 16 residues. CDR3 in DNA: TGCGCCAGCAGCCAAGTTGAGGGGGTAGGGAGCGAAAAACTGTTTTTT. This gives the protein CASSQVEGVGSEKLFF.

Turning to this clone: At the DNA level, this CDR3 is encoded by other sequences in the same sample as well. The chain joins TRBV5-1 to TRBJ2-3; no clear D. The CDR3 consists of 15 residues. V shed 0 bases and J shed 0 bases, with 8 bases lying between them. Germline V gives CDR1 SGHRS, CDR2 YFSETQ. CDR3 amino acids: CASSLGTTSTDTQYF. As DNA, the CDR3 is TGCGCCAGCAGCTTGGGTACAACCAGCACAGATACGCAGTATTTT.

The rearrangement uses TRBV20-1 and TRBJ1-2; D is perhaps TRBD1 (5 bases). V lost 0 bases and J lost 7, with 6 bases in between. Germline V gene lookup returns CDR1 DFQATT and CDR2 SNEGSKA (reference sequence). The CDR3 runs to 11 residues. DNA of the CDR3: TGCAGTGCTAGAGAGGGGGGTGGCTACACCTTC. Protein sequence: CSAREGGGYTF.

The J gene is TRBJ1-1, the V gene TRBV7-2; D is unclear. V shed 0 bases and J shed 5 bases, with 7 bases lying between them. Per germline, CDR1 SGHTA and CDR2 FQGNSA. This CDR3 is 13 amino acids long. In DNA, the CDR3 is TGTGCCAGCAGCTTAGCGCGAGTAACTGAAGCTTTCTTT. Encoded protein: CASSLARVTEAFF.

The chain carries TRBV5-1 and TRBJ2-7; no clear D. The V gene lost 0 bases and the J gene lost 2 bases, with 9 bases spanning the gap. CDR1 and CDR2 from the germline V gene are SGHRS and YFSETQ. The CDR3 is 14 residues long. CDR3 sequence: CASSLGEATYEQYF. CDR3 nucleotide sequence: TGCGCCAGCAGCTTGGGGGAAGCCACCTACGAGCAGTACTTC.

This sequence joins TRBV2 and TRBJ2-3; perhaps TRBD2 as D (5 bases). Trimming stripped 4 bases from V and 1 base from J, with 9 bases between. The V gene's germline CDR1 is SNHLY and CDR2 FYNNEI. The CDR3 contains 14 residues. The CDR3 loop is CASSVVSGTDTQYF. The DNA for the CDR3 is TGTGCCAGCAGTGTGGTTAGCGGCACAGATACGCAGTATTTT.

CDR3 coding DNA: TGTGCCAGCAGCTCCACGGGTCACTATGGCTACACCTTC. It yields the protein CASSSTGHYGYTF. The chain recombines TRBV7-8 with TRBJ1-2; D is ambiguous. Germline V lookup: CDR1 SGHVS, CDR2 FQNEAQ. The CDR3 consists of 13 residues. The V end was cut by 4 bases, the J end by 3 bases, with 9 bases between.

This chain links TRBV6-5 with TRBJ2-7; maybe TRBD1 (5 bases). The CDR3 covers 11 residues. Germline-derived CDR1 and CDR2 are MNHEY and SVGAGI. V dropped 5 bases and J dropped 6 bases, with 8 bases sitting between them. CDR3 protein: CASSRRAEQYV. In DNA, the CDR3 is TGTGCCAGCAGTCGCAGGGCCGAGCAGTACGTC.

CDR3 in amino acids: CASSLSVGTQYF. The CDR3 region has the DNA TGTGCCAGCAGTTTATCTGTGGGGACCCAGTACTTC. This chain links TRBV28 with TRBJ2-5; D is uncertain. This CDR3 is built from 12 residues. V was shortened by 1 base and J by 7 bases, with 7 bases between the two germline ends. Per germline, CDR1 MDHEN and CDR2 SYDVKM.

The sample holds one count of this clone. The rearrangement links TRBV6-1 to TRBJ1-2; D is unresolved. From germline, CDR1 is MNHNS and CDR2 SASEGT. The CDR3 length is 12 residues. The ends were cut back, 4 bases at V and 4 bases at J, with 7 bases in the middle. CDR3 region: CASSGVGYGYTF. The CDR3 bases are TGTGCCAGCAGTGGGGTTGGCTATGGCTACACCTTC.

The chain links TRBV27 to TRBJ1-1; D gene ambiguous. The germline V gene encodes CDR1 MNHEY and CDR2 SMNVEV (reference sequence). The germline V and J ends were trimmed by 8 bases and 5 bases, with 21 bases remaining between them. The CDR3 length is 15 residues. CDR3 coding DNA: TGTGCCAGCCCCTACAGAGGAACGGGGAGTACTGAAGCTTTCTTT. Translating it yields CASPYRGTGSTEAFF.

V usage is TRBV18 and J usage is TRBJ2-2, with D perhaps being TRBD1 or TRBD2 (5 bases each). The V and J ends lost 3 bases and 6 bases respectively, with 14 bases between them. Germline V gives CDR1 KGHSH, CDR2 LQKENI. The length of the CDR3 is 15 residues. CDR3 protein: CASSPRGHGAGELFF. The CDR3 region has the DNA TGTGCCAGCTCACCCCGAGGACACGGGGCCGGGGAGCTGTTTTTT. Filled out from reference TRBV18 and TRBJ2-2, the complete variable domain reads NAGVMQNPRHLVRRRGQEARLRCSPMKGHSHVYWYRQLPEEGLKFMVYLQKENIIDESGMPKERFSAEFPKEGPSILRIQQVVRGDSAAYFCASSPRGHGAGELFFGEGSRLTVL.

The chain has TRBV29-1 and TRBJ2-1, with 11 nucleotides matching TRBD1. The CDR3 spans 12 residues. Trimming cost V 7 bases and J 8 bases; bases outside gene matches: 4. Germline CDR1 reads SQVTM; CDR2 reads ANQGSEA. The CDR3 DNA reads as TGCAGCGCCTGGACAGGGGGCCATGAGCAGTTCTTC. Amino acids: CSAWTGGHEQFF.